The rows below give T cell receptor beta chains drawn from one sample of a study of cytomegalovirus exposure and HLA in healthy donors. Some clones are missing from TCRdb's copy, which holds only in-frame ones; the method was immunoSEQ multiplex PCR. Of roughly 110,000 clones listed, roughly 68% are singletons. Sequencing input: PBMCs. These receptors originate from a woman aged 30 to 39 in good health and CMV-seronegative. Both conserved end residues are part of each CDR3. The D gene is left open where the match is weak. Not every row has a clone size; where given, it reads once, few, many or a size class.

j_call | clone_size | v_call | d_call | cdr3_nt | cdr3_aa
TRBJ2-7 | NA | TRBV28 | TRBD2 | TGTGCCAGCAGCCCTTTAGCGGGGTTATACGAGCAGTACTTC | CASSPLAGLYEQYF
TRBJ2-3 | NA | TRBV15 | NA | TGTGCCACCAGCAGAGATGGCCTAGCCACAGATACGCAGTATTTT | CATSRDGLATDTQYF
TRBJ1-6 | NA | TRBV27 | NA | TGTGCCAGCAGAGCGCCCAGGGGTTCCTATAATTCACCCCTCCACTTT | CASRAPRGSYNSPLHF
TRBJ1-5 | NA | TRBV19 | NA | TGTGCCAGTAGTATCAAGAAATCGGGCAATCAGCCCCAGCATTTT | CASSIKKSGNQPQHF
TRBJ1-4 | NA | TRBV9 | TRBD1 | TGTGCCAGCAGCCCGGGACAGGGGTTCGGTGAAAAACTGTTTTTT | CASSPGQGFGEKLFF
TRBJ1-2 | NA | TRBV13 | NA | TGTGCCAGCAGGCAACGGGGGGGCGCCTATGGCTACACCTTC | CASRQRGGAYGYTF
TRBJ2-7 | once | TRBV7-9 | NA | TGTGCCAGCAGCTTAGACGTTCAGCGCGAGCAGTACTTC | CASSLDVQREQYF
TRBJ2-5 | NA | TRBV5-1 | NA | TGCGCCAGCAGCCCCCAGGACTCCGGAGAGACCCAGTACTTC | CASSPQDSGETQYF
TRBJ1-5 | NA | TRBV7-2 | NA | TGTGCCAGCAGCCCCCAGGGTCTAGGCCAGCCCCAGCATTTT | CASSPQGLGQPQHF
TRBJ1-1 | few | TRBV28 | NA | TGTGCCAGCAGTGTGACAGTCATGAACACTGAAGCTTTCTTT | CASSVTVMNTEAFF
TRBJ2-6 | NA | TRBV28 | TRBD1 | TGTGCCAGCAGAACCGGGACAGAGACTGGGGCCAACGTCCTGACTTTC | CASRTGTETGANVLTF
TRBJ1-5 | NA | TRBV19 | TRBD1 | TGTGCCAGTACCCCCCGGACAGGGAGCCATCAGCCCCAGCATTTT | CASTPRTGSHQPQHF
TRBJ2-3 | once | TRBV5-1 | NA | TGCGCCAGCAGTTATCAAATGGGGCGCACAGATACGCAGTATTTT | CASSYQMGRTDTQYF
TRBJ2-6 | NA | TRBV5-3 | TRBD1 | TGTGCCAGAAGCTTGGTCCGGGACAGGGGCCCTCTCTTGGGGGCCAACGTCCTGACTTTC | CARSLVRDRGPLLGANVLTF
TRBJ2-5 | NA | TRBV29-1 | NA | TGCAGCGTAGACCGGACATACAAAGAGACCCAGTACTTC | CSVDRTYKETQYF
TRBJ2-7 | once | TRBV4-3 | TRBD2 | TGCGCCAGCAGCCAAGAACCGACTAGCGGGAGGGCCGAGAACGAGCAGTACTTC | CASSQEPTSGRAENEQYF
TRBJ1-2 | NA | TRBV5-8 | NA | TGTGCCAGCAGCCCTATCGGACTGCGGAGTCCCTATGGCTACACCTTC | CASSPIGLRSPYGYTF
TRBJ2-5 | NA | TRBV11-3 | NA | TGTGCCAGCAGCTCCTCCAGTGGGACCCAGTACTTC | CASSSSSGTQYF
TRBJ1-1 | NA | TRBV28 | NA | TGTGCCAGCAGTTTAACAGGAACGGTAGCTTTCTTT | CASSLTGTVAFF
TRBJ1-1 | NA | TRBV19 | NA | TGTGCCAGTATGGAGGGCCAGAACACTGAAGCTTTCTTT | CASMEGQNTEAFF
TRBJ2-5 | NA | TRBV27 | TRBD2 | TGTGCCAGCAGTCCAAGACTAGCGGAGGAGACCCAGTACTTC | CASSPRLAEETQYF
TRBJ2-7 | once | TRBV5-4 | NA | TGTGCCAGCAGTTCGGACTTCTCCTACGAGCAGTACTTC | CASSSDFSYEQYF
TRBJ2-1 | once | TRBV5-1 | TRBD2 | TGCGCCAGTAGACTAGCGGGATTGAATGAGCAGTTCTTC | CASRLAGLNEQFF
TRBJ2-3 | NA | TRBV15 | TRBD2 | TGTGCCACCAGCAGATCTAGGACTAGCGGCACAGATACGCAGTATTTT | CATSRSRTSGTDTQYF